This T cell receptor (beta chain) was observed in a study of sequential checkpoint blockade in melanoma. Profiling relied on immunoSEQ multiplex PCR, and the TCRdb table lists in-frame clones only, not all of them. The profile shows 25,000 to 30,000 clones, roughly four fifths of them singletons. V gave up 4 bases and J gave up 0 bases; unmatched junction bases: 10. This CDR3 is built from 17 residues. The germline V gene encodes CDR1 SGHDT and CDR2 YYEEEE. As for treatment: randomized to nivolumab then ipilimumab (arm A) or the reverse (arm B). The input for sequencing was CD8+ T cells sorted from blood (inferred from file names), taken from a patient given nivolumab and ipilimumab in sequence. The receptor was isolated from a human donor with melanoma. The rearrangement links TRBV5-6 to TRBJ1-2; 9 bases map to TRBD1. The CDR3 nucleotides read TGTGCCAGCAGCCCTACCATCCGGGACAGGGCTAACTATGGCTACACCTTC. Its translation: CASSPTIRDRANYGYTF.